What follows are 7 T cell receptor beta chains derived from one specimen sequenced in a study of cytomegalovirus exposure and HLA in healthy donors. The PCR made use of 60 Vbeta and 13 Jbeta primers. Sequencing used immunoSEQ multiplex PCR; TCRdb keeps in-frame clones, though not all of them. This sample yields under 150,000 clones, of which 78% are seen a single time; around 5.9% belongs to the top ten. Input material: PBMCs. All receptors come from a woman between 35 and 50 years old in good health and CMV-seropositive.

The V and J genes are TRBV6-4 and TRBJ2-3; TRBD2 might be the D (6 bases). The V gene lost 6 bases and the J gene lost 1 base, with 17 bases spanning the gap. The CDR3 covers 16 residues. CDR1 and CDR2 (germline): MRHNA, SNTAGT. CDR3 in DNA: TGTGCCAGCAGCCTGACCTGGGACTTACGCACAGATACGCAGTATTTT. This codes for CASSLTWDLRTDTQYF.

This clone has a handful of counts. The genes are TRBV27 and TRBJ2-1; 9 nucleotides agree with TRBD2. Trimming took 7 bases from V and 9 from J; bases not matched to a gene: 10. The CDR3 runs to 14 residues. The V gene's germline CDR1 is MNHEY and CDR2 SMNVEV (reference sequence). Here the CDR3 reads CASTPRLAGSEQFF. CDR3 DNA: TGTGCCAGCACCCCTCGGCTAGCGGGATCTGAGCAGTTCTTC.

The chain carries TRBV10-3 and TRBJ2-3, with TRBD2 identical over 14 bases. There are 17 residues in the CDR3. Per germline, CDR1 ENHRY and CDR2 SYGVKD. The J segment lost 4 bases and the V segment lost 4 bases, leaving 7 bases of the junction unmatched. In DNA form, the CDR3 reads TGTGCCATCAGTGGGGGGACTAGCGGGAGTGGTGCAGATACGCAGTATTTT. It encodes CAISGGTSGSGADTQYF.

The chain is built from TRBV5-1 and TRBJ2-5; TRBD1 might be the D (6 bases). Germline loops: CDR1 SGHRS, CDR2 YFSETQ. The CDR3 length is 16 residues. V shed 1 base and J shed 4 bases, with 17 bases lying between them. The CDR3 is CASSLFDRSEGETQYF. CDR3 coding DNA: TGCGCCAGCAGCTTGTTCGACAGGTCTGAGGGAGAGACCCAGTACTTC.

The chain combines TRBV5-1 with TRBJ2-2, with D uncertain. The germline CDR1 and CDR2 sequences are SGHRS and YFSETQ. CDR3 length equals 13 residues. The V end lost 3 bases, the J end lost 5 bases, and 8 bases lay between the germline ends. CDR3 nucleotide sequence: TGCGCCAGCAGCTCTCTCCCTACCGGGGAGCTGTTTTTT. Translation: CASSSLPTGELFF.

The rearrangement joins TRBV2 to TRBJ2-1, with TRBD2 matching 9 bases. The CDR3 is made up of 14 amino acids. V shed 9 bases and J 7 bases; nucleotides not matched to a gene: 10. Per germline, CDR1 SNHLY and CDR2 FYNNEI. The chain's CDR3 is CARGGPSGTNEQFF. CDR3 nucleotide sequence: TGTGCCAGGGGGGGTCCTAGCGGGACGAATGAGCAGTTCTTC.

The V call is TRBV5-1, the J call TRBJ1-1, with TRBD1 matching over 12 bases. Trimming at V came to 3 bases and at J to 0 bases, leaving 6 bases not matched to a gene. This CDR3 has 17 residues. CDR1 is SGHRS and CDR2 is YFSETQ in the germline V gene. The CDR3: CASSWGQGANMNTEAFF. The CDR3, as DNA: TGCGCCAGCAGCTGGGGACAGGGGGCGAACATGAACACTGAAGCTTTCTTT. Supplemented by reference TRBV5-1 and TRBJ1-1, the full variable domain reads KAGVTQTPRYLIKTRGQQVTLSCSPISGHRSVSWYQQTPGQGLQFLFEYFSETQRNKGNFPGRFSGRQFSNSRSEMNVSTLELGDSALYLCASSWGQGANMNTEAFFGQGTRLTVV.